This record covers a single TCR beta chain. Antigen unknown. Trimming at V came to 4 bases and at J to 6 bases, leaving 10 bases not matched to a gene. This CDR3 is built from 15 residues. From germline, CDR1 is SGHNT and CDR2 YYREEE (reference sequence). The record originates from a study of response to subunit inactivated influenza vaccine. Whole-study findings and limits: Researchers suggested that each seasonal influenza vaccination recruits few new T cells.

TCRdb called the RT-PCR reads again in MiXCR, with one record for every CDR3 protein. This table holds about 700,000 distinct CDR3 sequences, 15% to 19% found once. This clonotype was sampled from a middle-aged man who received an inactivated influenza vaccine. The chain couples TRBV5-4 to TRBJ2-1, with 7 bases identical to TRBD2. Source: PBMCs from blood, taken roughly 12 days after vaccination. The DNA of the CDR3 is TGTGCCAGCAGCACCAGAGGCGGGAGCGGCAATGAGCAGTTCTTC. This gives the protein CASSTRGGSGNEQFF.